The T cell receptor (beta chain) under discussion was sequenced for a study of blood T cells in healthy people across ages. A J-beta primer mix and a sample-barcoded 5' primer were used in a second PCR of roughly 7 to 12 cycles. All cDNA molecules were each tagged by a template-switch adaptor with 12 random nucleotides. TCRdb analysed the 5' RACE reads with MiXCR anew, one entry per CDR3 protein. Of around 1,800,000 distinct CDR3 sequences in the sample, about 39% were seen once. Overall study results and limits: The study regarded diversity estimates from one million T cells as underestimates. There was no known CMV status for donors, so expanded clonotype changes were possibly confounded.

Germline CDR1 and CDR2: SGHAT and FQNNGV. V lost 8 bases, J lost 7 bases, and 26 bases lay in between. The CDR3 is 16 residues long. PBMCs, at least 7 million per sample, were isolated. This clonotype was counted only a few times. Its antigen is not identified. The V call is TRBV11-2, the J call TRBJ1-1; D uncertain. The sequencing input was blood. This sequence originates from a human donor in good health. CDR3 sequence reads: CASPITGYTLIGEAFF. CDR3 nucleotides: TGTGCCAGCCCTATAACCGGATATACACTGATTGGTGAAGCTTTCTTT.